Many counts were recorded for the clone carrying this T cell receptor beta chain. Its specificity is not known. The data derive from a study of T cells in Graves' hyperthyroidism and ophthalmopathy. Ophthalmopathy cases met thresholds of Clinical Activity Score at least 3, NOSPECS grade at least 4 and duration under 3 months. Patients were excluded for uncontrolled infection, other autoimmune disease, pregnancy or lactation. TCR beta CDR3 regions were amplified from RNA. RT-PCR in the first round (using the HTBI primer set) targeted the TCR CDR3. TCRdb redid the calling of the multiplex PCR reads with MiXCR, one entry per CDR3 protein. The sample carries around 390,000 distinct CDR3 sequences, more than 12% recorded once. Study-wide findings and caveats: Ophthalmopathy could be told apart from stable hyperthyroidism with a 13 V-J model. Most thyroid clonotypes that were expanded above 0.001 also turned up in blood.

Germline CDR1 is DFQATT and CDR2 is SNEGSKA (reference sequence). With V trimmed by 6 bases and J by 4 bases, 9 bases remained unmatched. This CDR3 comprises 14 residues. The chain links TRBV20-1 to TRBJ2-1, with 7 bases lining up with TRBD2. This clonotype was obtained from a woman in her 30s with Graves' ophthalmopathy. Sequenced sample: blood. CDR3 protein: CSAPVAGSYNEQFF. Here the CDR3 DNA reads TGCAGTGCCCCAGTAGCGGGCAGTTACAATGAGCAGTTCTTC.